A selection of T cell receptor beta chains follows, all from one sample in a study of CD8+ T cells in alopecia areata. Libraries were prepared by immunoSEQ multiplex PCR; TCRdb keeps only in-frame clonotypes and omits some of them. This sample has 150,000 or so clones; about 60% occur once, and the top ten carry roughly 6.7%. Specimen: CD4+ T cells sorted from blood, collected at week 0. The receptors here all came from a human donor with alopecia areata. Each CDR3 is given with its conserved first and last residue. A D gene is named only where the DNA matches it firmly. Expanded clones get a size class; other rows say once, few or many, or leave the size out.

D,size,J,V,CDR3,DNA
NA,NA,TRBJ2-6,TRBV6-6,CASSYARGAGANVLTF,TGTGCCAGCAGTTACGCTAGGGGCGCAGGGGCCAACGTCCTGACTTTC
TRBD2,few,TRBJ2-1,TRBV7-2,CARATSAYNEQFF,TGTGCCAGGGCGACTAGCGCCTACAATGAGCAGTTCTTC
TRBD1,NA,TRBJ1-2,TRBV5-1,CASSFGGQGRDTF,TGCGCCAGCAGTTTCGGGGGACAGGGTCGCGACACCTTC
NA,once,TRBJ1-2,TRBV30,CAWSSGANYGYTF,TGTGCCTGGAGTTCAGGGGCTAACTATGGCTACACCTTC
NA,NA,TRBJ2-7,TRBV29-1,CSVAYEQYF,TGCAGCGTTGCCTACGAGCAGTACTTC
NA,NA,TRBJ2-3,TRBV6-5,CASSYSTSTRPQYF,TGTGCCAGCAGTTACTCGACTTCGACCAGGCCGCAGTATTTT
TRBD1,NA,TRBJ2-6,TRBV29-1,CSVDGTGGSGANVLTF,TGCAGCGTTGATGGGACAGGGGGTTCCGGGGCCAACGTCCTGACTTTC
NA,NA,TRBJ2-3,TRBV19,CASAALGTQYF,TGTGCCAGTGCAGCCCTGGGTACGCAGTATTTT
NA,NA,TRBJ2-5,TRBV4-2,CASSHPRGDQYQETQYF,TGTGCCAGCAGCCACCCCAGGGGGGACCAGTACCAAGAGACCCAGTACTTC
NA,NA,TRBJ1-1,TRBV25-1,CASSGTWGGTLNTEAFF,TGTGCCAGCAGTGGGACATGGGGGGGTACATTGAACACTGAAGCTTTCTTT
TRBD2,few,TRBJ2-7,TRBV18,CASSPSGGLSYEQYF,TGTGCCAGCTCACCAAGCGGGGGCCTCTCCTACGAGCAGTACTTC
NA,NA,TRBJ1-2,TRBV28,CASSLNRQNYGYTF,TGTGCCAGCAGCCTAAATCGACAGAACTATGGCTACACCTTC
TRBD2,few,TRBJ2-5,TRBV30,CACTEGGETQYF,TGTGCCTGCACAGAGGGAGGGGAGACCCAGTACTTC
NA,NA,TRBJ2-6,TRBV18,CASSQGNSGANVLTF,TGTGCCAGCTCACAGGGAAACTCTGGGGCCAACGTCCTGACTTTC
NA,few,TRBJ2-2,TRBV9,CASGGTGELFF,TGTGCCAGTGGGGGCACCGGGGAGCTGTTTTTT